The 30 T cell receptor beta chains below all came from one sample that was sequenced in a study of identifying expanded T cells in peripheral blood. Clones were sequenced by immunoSEQ multiplex PCR, and TCRdb holds only the in-frame ones, with some missing. The sample lists about 130,000 clones, approximately 86% occurring once. Sequences were obtained from blood. Source of these receptors: a person between 18 and 69 years old in good health.

The V gene is TRBV2, the J gene TRBJ1-5, with a weak D call TRBD1 (6 bases). The CDR3 is 14 amino acids. The germline V and J ends were trimmed by 7 bases and 9 bases, with 19 bases remaining between them. Germline lookup yields CDR1 SNHLY and CDR2 FYNNEI. CDR3 loop: CASNPDSSIRPQHF. The CDR3 DNA sequence: TGTGCCAGCAACCCGGACAGTTCAATCAGGCCCCAGCATTTT.

V usage is TRBV2 and J usage is TRBJ2-5, with D possibly being TRBD1 (6 bases). This CDR3 contains 13 residues. Between the trimmed V and J ends, which lost 3 bases and 5 bases, there was a span of 10 bases. Germline V lookup: CDR1 SNHLY, CDR2 FYNNEI. CDR3 in DNA: TGTGCCAGCAGTGACGGCCAGGGGGAGACCCAGTACTTC. Encoded protein: CASSDGQGETQYF. The full variable domain, rest sourced from reference TRBV2 and TRBJ2-5, is EPEVTQTPSHQVTQMGQEVILRCVPISNHLYFYWYRQILGQKVEFLVSFYNNEISEKSEIFDDQFSVERPDGSNFTLKIRSTKLEDSAMYFCASSDGQGETQYFGPGTRLLVL.

The rearrangement joins TRBV4-3 to TRBJ1-6; the D is unclear. Trimming removed 3 bases from V and 8 bases from J, with 20 bases in between. CDR1 is LGHNA and CDR2 is YSLEER in the germline V gene. The CDR3 sequence is 17 residues long. The DNA for the CDR3 is TGCGCCAGCAGCCAGCCCCCGTGGGGTGAGGTAGATTCACCCCTCCACTTT. Translated, it gives CASSQPPWGEVDSPLHF.

This clone was counted a single time. The J gene is TRBJ2-3, the V gene TRBV7-2; the D is unclear. Trimming shortened V by 5 bases and J by 4 bases, and 10 bases separated the two germline ends. Germline CDR1 SGHTA, CDR2 FQGNSA. The CDR3 is 13 amino acids. The CDR3 loop reads CASSTSRADTQYF. CDR3 nucleotide sequence: TGTGCCAGCAGCACCTCACGGGCAGATACGCAGTATTTT.

The chain couples TRBV19 to TRBJ1-6; D is undetermined. V was shortened by 3 bases and J by 5 bases, with 5 bases between the two germline ends. The CDR3 has 13 residues. Germline values: CDR1 LNHDA, CDR2 SQIVND (reference sequence). CDR3 sequence: CASSMVDNSPLHF. CDR3 nucleotide sequence: TGTGCCAGTAGTATGGTCGATAATTCACCCCTCCACTTT.

V is TRBV7-2 and J is TRBJ2-3, with D perhaps matching TRBD1 (6 bases). V shed 5 bases and J shed 5 bases, with 8 bases lying between them. Germline assignment: CDR1 SGHTA and CDR2 FQGNSA. This CDR3 has 12 residues. CDR3 amino acids: CASSPGEDTQYF. CDR3 DNA: TGTGCCAGCAGCCCAGGGGAAGATACGCAGTATTTT.

This chain connects TRBV4-1 to TRBJ2-2, with D tentatively TRBD1 (5 bases). The CDR3 consists of 18 residues. With 1 base removed from V and 1 base from J, the gap between germline ends came to 16 bases. Germline loops: CDR1 MGHRA, CDR2 YSYEKL. CDR3 sequence reads: CASSQGVWGAKNTGELFF. As DNA, the CDR3 is TGCGCCAGCAGCCAAGGGGTATGGGGCGCGAAGAACACCGGGGAGCTGTTTTTT.

The rearrangement joins TRBV5-4 to TRBJ2-7; the D gene is possibly TRBD1 (6 bases). V lost 4 bases and J lost 0, with 11 bases in between. The CDR3 has 14 amino acids. In germline, CDR1 is SGHNT, CDR2 YYREEE (reference sequence). Here the CDR3 DNA reads TGTGCCAGCAGCAAAAAACAGGGCTCCTACGAGCAGTACTTC. This translates into CASSKKQGSYEQYF.

The rearrangement uses TRBV29-1 and TRBJ1-1; D may be TRBD1 (5 bases). Trimming took 3 bases from V and 6 from J, leaving 14 bases between them. The CDR3 is 13 amino acids. CDR1 and CDR2 from the germline V gene are SQVTM and ANQGSEA. The CDR3, as DNA: TGCAGCGTTGATAAGGTCCGGGGCTCTGAAGCTTTCTTT. Amino acids: CSVDKVRGSEAFF. The entire variable domain, with the rest obtained from reference TRBV29-1 and TRBJ1-1, is as follows: SAVISQKPSRDICQRGTSLTIQCQVDSQVTMMFWYRQQPGQSLTLIATANQGSEATYESGFVIDKFPISRPNLTFSTLTVSNMSPEDSSIYLCSVDKVRGSEAFFGQGTRLTVV.

The chain joins TRBV7-3 to TRBJ1-6; D remains ambiguous. The CDR3 covers 12 residues. Germline-derived CDR1 and CDR2 are SGHTA and FQGTGA. V was shortened by 5 bases and J by 15 bases, with 14 bases between the two germline ends. The CDR3 is CASSHVDPLLHF. The CDR3 nucleotides are TGTGCCAGCAGCCATGTTGACCCCCTCCTCCACTTT.

The chain combines TRBV30 with TRBJ1-2, with no clear D. CDR1 is GTSNPN and CDR2 is SVGIG in the germline V gene (reference sequence). The CDR3 consists of 14 residues. V was cut by 4 bases and J by 12 bases, with 24 bases left in between. The CDR3 is CAWTIRTVSPVDTF. CDR3 DNA: TGTGCCTGGACTATTCGGACTGTCTCCCCCGTCGACACCTTC.

V and J are TRBV9 and TRBJ2-1; 13 positions match TRBD2. Germline CDR1 and CDR2: SGDLS and YYNGEE. CDR3 length equals 21 residues. Trimming cost V 0 bases and J 0 bases; bases outside gene matches: 12. The CDR3 here is CASSVGGRGLAGRSSYNEQFF. Here the CDR3 DNA reads TGTGCCAGCAGCGTAGGAGGGAGGGGACTAGCGGGAAGAAGCTCCTACAATGAGCAGTTCTTC.

This clone was counted a few times. V usage is TRBV7-9 and J usage is TRBJ1-1; D is uncertain. The CDR3 totals 12 residues. Germline V gene sequence: CDR1 SEHNR, CDR2 FQNEAQ (reference sequence). The V end was cut by 2 bases, the J end by 4 bases, with 5 bases between. The CDR3 region has the DNA TGTGCCAGCAGCTTAATGGGCACTGAAGCTTTCTTT. Its translation: CASSLMGTEAFF.

The V call is TRBV30, the J call TRBJ2-7, with a weak D call TRBD2 (6 bases). V lost 2 bases to trimming and J lost 7 bases, with 15 bases between them. This CDR3 contains 13 residues. Germline values: CDR1 GTSNPN, CDR2 SVGIG (reference sequence). CDR3 nucleotides: TGTGCCTGGAGTAACGTCGAGGAGGGGGAGCAGTACTTC. It codes for CAWSNVEEGEQYF.

CDR3 nucleotide sequence: TGCAGCGTTGATAGGCAGGGGAGCACTGAAGCTTTCTTT. The encoded protein is CSVDRQGSTEAFF. The chain is built from TRBV29-1 and TRBJ1-1, with D perhaps matching TRBD1 (6 bases). Germline CDR1 reads SQVTM; CDR2 reads ANQGSEA. V was cut by 3 bases and J by 4 bases, with 12 bases left in between. The CDR3 sequence is 13 residues long.

CDR3 bases: TGTGCCAGCACACCTAGCACAGATACGCAGTATTTT. Translated, it gives CASTPSTDTQYF. The V call is TRBV2, the J call TRBJ2-3; D not resolved. The V gene's germline CDR1 is SNHLY and CDR2 FYNNEI. The CDR3 totals 12 residues. With 7 bases removed from V and 0 bases from J, the gap between germline ends came to 5 bases.

The V gene is TRBV6-5, the J gene TRBJ1-5; D unresolved. CDR3 length equals 14 residues. Germline V lookup: CDR1 MNHEY, CDR2 SVGAGI. The ends were cut back, 7 bases at V and 7 bases at J, with 17 bases in the middle. The CDR3 DNA reads as TGTGCCAGCACCCCCTCAAGGGAGAAACAGCCCCAGCATTTT. This sequence encodes CASTPSREKQPQHF.

The rearrangement joins TRBV7-9 to TRBJ2-1, with 11 bases lining up with TRBD1. The CDR3 loop spans 16 amino acids. The V segment lost 0 bases and the J segment 7 bases; nucleotides outside the gene matches: 5. The germline gives CDR1 SEHNR, CDR2 FQNEAQ (reference sequence). The CDR3 DNA follows: TGTGCCAGCAGCTTAGCCCGGACAGGGGGCTGGAATGAGCAGTTCTTC. Translating it yields CASSLARTGGWNEQFF. Variable domain in full (rest from reference TRBV7-9 and TRBJ2-1): DTGVSQNPRHKITKRGQNVTFRCDPISEHNRLYWYRQTLGQGPEFLTYFQNEAQLEKSRLLSDRFSAERPKGSFSTLEIQRTEQGDSAMYLCASSLARTGGWNEQFFGPGTRLTVL.

This rearrangement joins TRBV21-1 to TRBJ2-1; TRBD2, the table's D call, was not compared with the DNA. TRBV21-1 is a pseudogene. The CDR3 has 16 residues. CDR3 sequence: CASSKVPGSNYNEQFF. The CDR3 DNA reads TGTGCCAGCAGCAAAGTTCCGGGAAGTAATTACAATGAGCAGTTCTTC.

The V call is TRBV12-5, the J call TRBJ2-1, with D maybe TRBD2 (5 bases). Deletions cut 5 bases from V and 8 bases from J, with 22 bases between. Germline V gene data show CDR1 as LGHNT and CDR2 as FRNRAP. The CDR3 has 16 residues. CDR3 amino acids: CASGPGSEVYGDEQFF. CDR3 DNA: TGTGCTAGTGGTCCCGGGTCGGAGGTGTATGGGGATGAGCAGTTCTTC. The whole variable domain, remainder taken from reference TRBV12-5 and TRBJ2-1, is DARVTQTPRHKVTEMGQEVTMRCQPILGHNTVFWYRQTMMQGLELLAYFRNRAPLDDSGMPKDRFSAEMPDATLATLKIQPSEPRDSAVYFCASGPGSEVYGDEQFFGPGTRLTVL.

The chain uses TRBV27 and TRBJ2-7, with D hard to call. The CDR3 loop spans 9 amino acids. CDR1 is MNHEY and CDR2 is SMNVEV in the germline V gene (reference sequence). Trimming left V 8 bases short and J 5 bases short, with 4 bases between. This CDR3 reads CASGDEQYF. In DNA, the CDR3 is TGTGCCAGCGGGGACGAGCAGTACTTC.

The V gene is TRBV18, the J gene TRBJ2-7; D is unclear. V lost 5 bases and J lost 4, with 15 bases in between. Germline V gene sequence: CDR1 KGHSH, CDR2 LQKENI. The CDR3 covers 14 residues. DNA of the CDR3: TGTGCCAGCTCAGAACAATATTACAAATACGAGCAGTACTTC. Translated: CASSEQYYKYEQYF.

A few counts support this clone. The chain recombines TRBV19 with TRBJ1-5, with 7 bases identical to TRBD1. Trimming at V came to 5 bases and at J to 7 bases, leaving 8 bases not matched to a gene. The CDR3 spans 14 residues. Germline CDR1 reads LNHDA; CDR2 reads SQIVND (reference sequence). The CDR3 sequence: CASSRQGGGQPQHF. Written as DNA, the CDR3 is TGTGCCAGTAGTCGACAGGGAGGGGGACAGCCCCAGCATTTT.

The chain has TRBV6-4 and TRBJ2-7; D is possibly TRBD2 (5 bases). Looked up from germline, CDR1 is MRHNA and CDR2 is SNTAGT. V was pared by 3 bases and J by 6 bases, with 12 bases between. The CDR3 has 13 residues. The chain's CDR3 is CASSELAYGEQYF. CDR3 nucleotides: TGTGCCAGCAGTGAATTAGCGTACGGCGAGCAGTACTTC.

This clone appeared once. The genes are TRBV4-1 and TRBJ1-2; D gene ambiguous. V shed 0 bases and J shed 5 bases, with 13 bases lying between them. Looked up from germline, CDR1 is MGHRA and CDR2 is YSYEKL. The CDR3 totals 15 residues. The DNA of the CDR3 is TGCGCCAGCAGCCAAGAAAGTAGGTTAGGGTATGGCTACACCTTC. It codes for CASSQESRLGYGYTF.

V usage is TRBV5-1 and J usage is TRBJ1-1; D gene uncertain. Germline CDR1 is SGHRS and CDR2 is YFSETQ. Deletions cut 0 bases from V and 0 bases from J, with 6 bases between. The CDR3 consists of 14 residues. The CDR3 protein is CASSLDTLNTEAFF. DNA for the CDR3: TGCGCCAGCAGCTTGGATACATTGAACACTGAAGCTTTCTTT.

The chain has TRBV5-8 and TRBJ2-5, with 8 nucleotides matching TRBD2. This CDR3 comprises 16 residues. Germline V lookup: CDR1 SGHTS, CDR2 YDEGEE. Unmatched junction bases numbered 11, after V lost 2 bases and J lost 5 bases. CDR3 sequence: CASSFSGALPVETQYF. The CDR3 coding sequence is TGTGCCAGCAGCTTTAGCGGGGCCTTACCGGTGGAGACCCAGTACTTC.

The gene calls are TRBV7-9 and TRBJ2-7, with D perhaps being TRBD1 or TRBD2 (5 bases each). CDR1 is SEHNR, CDR2 FQNEAQ, per germline (reference sequence). The CDR3 is 15 amino acids. The V end lost 5 bases, the J end lost 2 bases, and 16 bases lay between the germline ends. CDR3 protein: CASSASGRWPYEQYF. Written as DNA, the CDR3 is TGTGCCAGCAGCGCCTCGGGACGGTGGCCCTACGAGCAGTACTTC.

V gene TRBV7-9 combines with J gene TRBJ2-7; maybe TRBD1 (6 bases). Germline V gives CDR1 SEHNR, CDR2 FQNEAQ (reference sequence). CDR3 length: 12 residues. With 5 bases removed from V and 6 bases from J, the gap between germline ends came to 11 bases. The CDR3 loop reads CASSVDSREQYF. The DNA for the CDR3 is TGTGCCAGCAGCGTGGACAGCCGCGAGCAGTACTTC.

This rearrangement joins TRBV11-3 to TRBJ1-4; 7 bases align to TRBD1. Germline V gene data show CDR1 as SGHNT and CDR2 as YENEEA. V trimming: 2 bases; J trimming: 4 bases; junction bases outside the gene matches: 16. The CDR3 spans 19 residues. The CDR3 loop reads CASSLMWPTGVWDNEKLFF. CDR3 DNA: TGTGCCAGCAGCTTAATGTGGCCTACAGGGGTATGGGATAATGAAAAACTGTTTTTT. The entire variable domain, with the rest obtained from reference TRBV11-3 and TRBJ1-4, is as follows: EAGVVQSPRYKIIEKKQPVAFWCNPISGHNTLYWYLQNLGQGPELLIRYENEEAVDDSQLPKDRFSAERLKGVDSTLKIQPAELGDSAVYLCASSLMWPTGVWDNEKLFFGSGTQLSVL.